The clone carrying this TCR beta chain was recorded only once. Its antigen is unidentified. The V and J ends lost 2 bases and 5 bases, in that order; junction bases with no gene match: 2. CDR1 is SGHDT, CDR2 YYEEEE, per germline. This CDR3 has 13 residues. The sample comes from a study of cytomegalovirus exposure and HLA in healthy donors. The PCR had 60 Vbeta and 13 Jbeta primers. Assay used: immunoSEQ multiplex PCR; TCRdb lists only in-frame clones, some missing. Of more than 95,000 clones in the sample, around 64% were seen once. Findings of the study overall: Across donors, sequencing depth was assumed by presence/absence analyses to be roughly uniform.

The source of this sequence is a man between 60 and 75 years old in good health and CMV-seronegative. The gene calls are TRBV5-6 and TRBJ2-7; TRBD1 agrees at 9 bases. Sequenced sample: PBMCs. The CDR3 DNA sequence: TGTGCCAGCAGCTTCACAGGGGGCGACGAGCAGTACTTC. This codes for CASSFTGGDEQYF.